These 19 T cell receptor beta chains were sequenced from one sample in a study of blood T cells in healthy people across ages. Primers used in a second PCR of roughly 7 to 12 cycles were a sample-barcoded 5' primer and a J-beta primer mix. MiXCR, run by TCRdb on the 5' RACE reads, gives a single entry per CDR3 protein. This sample has fewer than 2 million distinct CDR3 sequences, with around 42% found just once. The sample comprised blood. Receptors originate from a human donor in good health.

This clonotype has at least ten counts. This rearrangement joins TRBV12-3 or TRBV12-4 to TRBJ2-4; unclear D gene. CDR3 length: 14 amino acids. V lost 6 bases, J lost 2 bases, and 11 bases lay in between. The CDR3 DNA reads as TGTGCCAGCAGAAACCTTGGATCCAAAAACATTCAGTACTTC. It yields the protein CASRNLGSKNIQYF.

This clonotype was seen a few times. The chain carries TRBV29-1 and TRBJ1-2; 9 bases agree with TRBD1. This CDR3 is 14 amino acids long. J was trimmed by 8 bases and V by 1 base; bases with no gene match: 8. Germline CDR1 SQVTM, CDR2 ANQGSEA. CDR3 protein: CSVEGDTGGDGYTF. The DNA for the CDR3 is TGCAGCGTTGAAGGGGACACAGGGGGCGACGGCTACACCTTC.

The chain recombines TRBV27 with TRBJ1-2, with D possibly being TRBD1 (5 bases). Between the trimmed V and J ends, which lost 5 bases and 4 bases, there was a span of 14 bases. This CDR3 region has 14 residues. The germline gives CDR1 MNHEY, CDR2 SMNVEV (reference sequence). The CDR3 nucleotides are TGTGCCAGCAGTCCAAGGGGACGCGTCTATGGCTACACCTTC. Its protein is CASSPRGRVYGYTF.

This clonotype was found a few times. Here the CDR3 DNA reads TGCGCCAGCAGCCCAGAAACGAACTCCTACAATGAGCAGTTCTTC. This translates into CASSPETNSYNEQFF. The chain uses TRBV5-1 and TRBJ2-1; D not certain. The CDR3 extends over 15 amino acids. The germline V gene has CDR1 SGHRS and CDR2 YFSETQ. The V end lost 4 bases, the J end lost 0 bases, and 11 bases lay between the germline ends. Complete variable domain (other parts from reference TRBV5-1 and TRBJ2-1): KAGVTQTPRYLIKTRGQQVTLSCSPISGHRSVSWYQQTPGQGLQFLFEYFSETQRNKGNFPGRFSGRQFSNSRSEMNVSTLELGDSALYLCASSPETNSYNEQFFGPGTRLTVL.

The V gene is TRBV13, the J gene TRBJ1-1; TRBD1 might be the D (5 bases). Germline V CDR1 and CDR2: PRHDT, FYEKMQ (reference sequence). V was trimmed by 5 bases and J by 5 bases, leaving 21 bases between them. The CDR3 has 16 amino acids. The CDR3 loop reads CASSPEGQLMGTEAFF. The CDR3 coding sequence is TGTGCCAGCAGCCCCGAGGGGCAATTAATGGGAACTGAAGCTTTCTTT. The full variable domain, completed using reference TRBV13 and TRBJ1-1, is AAGVIQSPRHLIKEKRETATLKCYPIPRHDTVYWYQQGPGQDPQFLISFYEKMQSDKGSIPDRFSAQQFSDYHSELNMSSLELGDSALYFCASSPEGQLMGTEAFFGQGTRLTVV.

The V call is TRBV28, the J call TRBJ1-2, with a possible D match to TRBD1 (6 bases). CDR3 size: 15 residues. Germline lookup yields CDR1 MDHEN and CDR2 SYDVKM. V was pared by 6 bases and J by 5 bases, with 19 bases between. The CDR3 region has the DNA TGTGCCAGCAGCTCCCAAGGGGGGCTTAGGTATGGCTACACCTTC. Translation: CASSSQGGLRYGYTF.

Here the CDR3 reads CASSFRGGTQFF. The CDR3 nucleotides are TGTGCCAGCAGCTTTAGAGGGGGTACCCAGTTCTTC. V usage is TRBV7-2 and J usage is TRBJ2-1; weak D call: TRBD1 (6 bases). V lost 3 bases to trimming and J lost 13 bases, with 13 bases between them. Per the germline V gene, CDR1 is SGHTA and CDR2 is FQGNSA. CDR3 length: 12 amino acids. Full variable domain (rest looked up from reference TRBV7-2 and TRBJ2-1): GAGVSQSPSNKVTEKGKDVELRCDPISGHTALYWYRQSLGQGLEFLIYFQGNSAPDKSGLPSDRFSAERTGGSVSTLTIQRTQQEDSAVYLCASSFRGGTQFFGPGTRLTVL.

The chain has TRBV2 and TRBJ2-1; no reliable D call. The length of the CDR3 is 14 residues. Germline V gene data show CDR1 as SNHLY and CDR2 as FYNNEI. The V end was cut by 3 bases, the J end by 5 bases, with 11 bases between. Here the CDR3 DNA reads TGTGCCAGCAGTGAGTTTGGCAGAAACAATGAGCAGTTCTTC. Amino acid sequence: CASSEFGRNNEQFF.

This clonotype appeared a few times. The chain employs TRBV12-3 or TRBV12-4 and TRBJ1-2; D uncertain. V was clipped by 3 bases and J by 5 bases, with 16 bases between them. The CDR3 has 15 residues. CDR3 DNA: TGTGCCAGCAGTTTCGGGCGCGGTTGGGGATATGGCTACACCTTC. This gives the protein CASSFGRGWGYGYTF.

The J gene is TRBJ2-3, the V gene TRBV20-1; tentative D call: TRBD1 (5 bases). The CDR3 loop spans 14 amino acids. The V end was cut by 0 bases, the J end by 9 bases, with 16 bases between. CDR1 is DFQATT and CDR2 is SNEGSKA in the germline V gene (reference sequence). CDR3 in DNA: TGCAGTGCTAGAGATCAGGGTAGGGTCTGGACGCAGTATTTT. Its translation: CSARDQGRVWTQYF.

This clonotype showed up just a few times. The chain combines TRBV20-1 with TRBJ2-7; D is unclear. CDR1 DFQATT and CDR2 SNEGSKA come from the germline V gene (reference sequence). Deletions cut 3 bases from V and 0 bases from J, with 9 bases between. The CDR3 has 13 residues. The CDR3 reads CSASSGTSYEQYF. The CDR3 nucleotides read TGCAGTGCTAGTTCAGGTACCTCCTACGAGCAGTACTTC.

The chain uses TRBV20-1 and TRBJ2-7, with TRBD2 matching over 9 bases. This CDR3 comprises 14 residues. Germline V gene sequence: CDR1 DFQATT, CDR2 SNEGSKA (reference sequence). The CDR3, as DNA: TGCAGCGCGATATCAGGGCGGGGGGGCAACGAGCAGTACTTC. This sequence encodes CSAISGRGGNEQYF.

The V gene is TRBV11-2, the J gene TRBJ2-7; D may be TRBD1 or TRBD2 (5 bases each). The J call may be mistaken, given a closer DNA end match to TRBJ2-5. The CDR3 runs to 18 residues. Germline V gives CDR1 SGHAT, CDR2 FQNNGV. The CDR3 nucleotides are TGTGCCAGCAGCTTAGAGGGACGCCAAGGTTGGTTTGGAGAGACCCAGTACTTC. It yields the protein CASSLEGRQGWFGETQYF.

This clonotype was observed a handful of times. The gene calls are TRBV7-3 and TRBJ2-7; 7 bases fit TRBD2. The last part of the DNA fits TRBJ2-5 better; the J call may be wrong. CDR3 size: 17 residues. Germline assignment: CDR1 SGHTA and CDR2 FQGTGA. The CDR3 bases are TGTGCCAGCAGCCCCAATACCGGGGGGTACGGAGAAGAGACCCAGTACTTC. Amino acid sequence: CASSPNTGGYGEETQYF.

There are a few counts of this clonotype. This sequence joins TRBV7-9 and TRBJ2-7; 8 bases are shared with TRBD1. With V trimmed by 8 bases and J by 6 bases, 9 bases remained unmatched. Germline CDR1 and CDR2: SEHNR and FQNEAQ (reference sequence). The CDR3 is 13 amino acids. The CDR3 here is CASGQAGGVEQYF. The CDR3 nucleotides read TGTGCCAGCGGACAAGCAGGGGGCGTCGAGCAGTACTTC.

The rearrangement links TRBV6-6 to TRBJ2-5; 9 nucleotides align to TRBD2. CDR3 length: 15 amino acids. Trimming at V came to 7 bases and at J to 1 base, leaving 7 bases not matched to a gene. The germline gives CDR1 MNHNY, CDR2 SVGAGI (reference sequence). The CDR3 spells CASIFSGGRQETQYF. The CDR3 DNA reads TGTGCCAGCATTTTTAGCGGGGGTCGCCAAGAGACCCAGTACTTC.

The genes are TRBV20-1 and TRBJ1-5; TRBD1 matches 9 bases. CDR3 size: 13 residues. The germline V gene has CDR1 DFQATT and CDR2 SNEGSKA (reference sequence). V dropped 5 bases and J dropped 5; count of bases not matched to a gene: 4. The CDR3 loop is CSAERQGDQPQHF. Here the CDR3 DNA reads TGCAGTGCTGAGAGACAGGGGGATCAGCCCCAGCATTTT.

The chain links TRBV20-1 to TRBJ1-1, with D unclear. Germline V gives CDR1 DFQATT, CDR2 SNEGSKA (reference sequence). The ends were cut back, 1 base at V and 7 bases at J, with 16 bases in the middle. The CDR3 is made up of 14 amino acids. The CDR3 spells CSARVYTENLEAFF. The CDR3, as DNA: TGCAGTGCTAGAGTTTATACCGAGAACCTTGAAGCTTTCTTT.

This clonotype has only a few counts. V usage is TRBV20-1 and J usage is TRBJ2-5; 7 bases map to TRBD1. CDR1 DFQATT and CDR2 SNEGSKA come from the germline V gene (reference sequence). The CDR3 consists of 13 residues. V lost 6 bases to trimming and J lost 5 bases; unmatched junction nucleotides: 9. The DNA for the CDR3 is TGCAGTGCGAAAGACAGGGCTTCGGAGACCCAGTACTTC. This encodes CSAKDRASETQYF.